Below, one T cell receptor beta chain is given with its context. As yet, its antigen is unknown. Here immunoSEQ multiplex PCR was the method, and the copy in TCRdb shows in-frame clones only, minus some. The data contain 150,000 or so clones, roughly 84% of them seen just once; the ten biggest clones take up roughly 10%. The data were taken from a study of cytomegalovirus exposure and HLA in healthy donors. Study information: The roughly 130 validation repertoires used the same platform as the approximately 670 first-cohort repertoires (as reported by a later analysis).

CDR3 length: 13 residues. Trimming removed 5 bases at V and 3 bases at J, with 8 bases between. The germline V gene has CDR1 SGHVS and CDR2 FQNEAQ. The study, taken as a whole, reports: Many donors carried some public TCRs, although rarity characterized most TCR sequences. The study listed roughly 150 cytomegalovirus-associated TCR beta chains.

The J gene is TRBJ1-5, the V gene TRBV7-8; D ambiguous. Sequencing used PBMCs. This receptor was obtained from a man aged 25 to 45 in good health and CMV-seropositive. The CDR3 region is CASSPLANQPQHF. The DNA of the CDR3 is TGTGCCAGCAGCCCTTTGGCCAATCAGCCCCAGCATTTT.